These 24 T cell receptor beta chains came from one sample sequenced in a study of identical twins. MiXCR was run by TCRdb on the 5' RACE reads, yielding one entry per CDR3 protein. The sample lists more than 1.5 million distinct CDR3 sequences; under 35% were seen once. The sample comprised cord blood. Source of these receptors: a newborn girl in good health.

The gene calls are TRBV13 and TRBJ1-4; D may be TRBD1 (5 bases). Germline V CDR1 and CDR2: PRHDT, FYEKMQ (reference sequence). The germline V and J ends were trimmed by 3 bases and 5 bases, with 16 bases remaining between them. This CDR3 has 16 amino acids. In DNA, the CDR3 is TGTGCCAGCAGCTTTGGGGGACGGTGGGAAAATGAAAAACTGTTTTTT. Translated, it gives CASSFGGRWENEKLFF.

The chain combines TRBV20-1 with TRBJ2-7; perhaps D is TRBD1 or TRBD2 (5 bases each). Trimming pared 5 bases from V and 0 bases from J, leaving 11 bases between. CDR3 size: 13 residues. The V gene's germline CDR1 is DFQATT and CDR2 SNEGSKA (reference sequence). The CDR3 reads CSALGRDSYEQYF. CDR3 nucleotides: TGCAGTGCTTTGGGACGGGACTCCTACGAGCAGTACTTC.

This clonotype was recorded a few times. This chain connects TRBV7-9 to TRBJ2-7; D ambiguous. Trimming took 2 bases from V and 6 from J, leaving 14 bases between them. CDR3 length equals 14 residues. The V gene's germline CDR1 is SEHNR and CDR2 FQNEAQ (reference sequence). CDR3 coding DNA: TGTGCCAGCAGCTTATCCCCCCGTATCTCCGAGCAGTACTTC. It is translated as CASSLSPRISEQYF. The full variable domain, rest sourced from reference TRBV7-9 and TRBJ2-7, is DTGVSQNPRHKITKRGQNVTFRCDPISEHNRLYWYRQTLGQGPEFLTYFQNEAQLEKSRLLSDRFSAERPKGSFSTLEIQRTEQGDSAMYLCASSLSPRISEQYFGPGTRLTVT.

This clonotype occurred a few times. CDR3 in DNA: TGCGCCAGCAGCCCCCGGATTAGCGGGGCCCGAGTTATACAAGAGACCCAGTACTTC. Translation: CASSPRISGARVIQETQYF. The V call is TRBV5-1, the J call TRBJ2-5; 8 nucleotides align to TRBD2. V shed 4 bases, J shed 2 bases, and the junction held 19 bases outside the gene matches. The germline gives CDR1 SGHRS, CDR2 YFSETQ. The CDR3 totals 19 residues.

V usage is TRBV20-1 and J usage is TRBJ1-4; TRBD1 agrees at 7 bases. The CDR3 consists of 13 residues. CDR1 is DFQATT, CDR2 SNEGSKA, per germline (reference sequence). V trimming: 5 bases; J trimming: 4 bases; junction bases outside the gene matches: 4. CDR3 region: CSARDRLNEKLFF. The CDR3 DNA sequence: TGCAGTGCTCGGGACAGACTTAATGAAAAACTGTTTTTT.

The chain carries TRBV12-3 or TRBV12-4 and TRBJ2-1, with D unclear. There are 15 residues in the CDR3. Trimming left V 5 bases short and J 5 bases short, with 16 bases between. CDR3 protein: CASSLRWYTDNEQFF. The CDR3 DNA sequence: TGTGCCAGCAGTCTCAGATGGTACACGGACAATGAGCAGTTCTTC.

The chain links TRBV12-3 or TRBV12-4 to TRBJ2-5; weak D call: TRBD2 (6 bases). Deletions cut 6 bases from V and 11 bases from J, with 22 bases between. CDR3 size: 14 residues. The CDR3 bases are TGTGCCAGCAGCCTAAGCCGGGACTCCTTAGAGCAGTACTTC. Encoded protein: CASSLSRDSLEQYF.

V gene TRBV5-1 combines with J gene TRBJ2-1, with 10 bases that match TRBD2. The CDR3 covers 17 residues. V trimming: 0 bases; J trimming: 3 bases; junction bases outside the gene matches: 6. CDR1 SGHRS and CDR2 YFSETQ come from the germline V gene. CDR3 nucleotide sequence: TGCGCCAGCAGCTTGGACAGGGGACTAGCGAGCTACAATGAGCAGTTCTTC. This sequence encodes CASSLDRGLASYNEQFF. The variable domain in full, with the rest retrieved from reference TRBV5-1 and TRBJ2-1, is KAGVTQTPRYLIKTRGQQVTLSCSPISGHRSVSWYQQTPGQGLQFLFEYFSETQRNKGNFPGRFSGRQFSNSRSEMNVSTLELGDSALYLCASSLDRGLASYNEQFFGPGTRLTVL.

The chain carries TRBV20-1 and TRBJ2-3; perhaps TRBD2 as D (5 bases). Trimming pared 3 bases from V and 1 base from J, leaving 14 bases between. From germline, CDR1 is DFQATT and CDR2 SNEGSKA (reference sequence). The CDR3 has 15 residues. The CDR3 is CSASPPGIGTDTQYF. CDR3 DNA sequence: TGCAGTGCTAGTCCCCCCGGGATTGGCACAGATACGCAGTATTTT.

The CDR3 sequence: CSASGTVDASTDTQYF. The CDR3, as DNA: TGCAGTGCTAGCGGGACAGTGGATGCTAGCACAGATACGCAGTATTTT. The chain recombines TRBV20-1 with TRBJ2-3, with TRBD1 matching over 7 bases. This CDR3 is built from 16 residues. The germline V gene encodes CDR1 DFQATT and CDR2 SNEGSKA (reference sequence). The V gene end was trimmed by 3 bases and the J gene end by 0 bases; junction bases not matched to a gene: 9.

The chain is built from TRBV7-8 and TRBJ1-5, with D unclear. Germline V lookup: CDR1 SGHVS, CDR2 FQNEAQ. Deletions cut 1 base from V and 0 bases from J, with 13 bases between. CDR3 length: 17 amino acids. DNA for the CDR3: TGTGCCAGCAGCTTAGGTGGGGTCACCGATAGCAATCAGCCCCAGCATTTT. This gives the protein CASSLGGVTDSNQPQHF.

This rearrangement joins TRBV4-2 to TRBJ2-5; 9 nucleotides align to TRBD1. This CDR3 comprises 15 residues. V lost 1 base to trimming and J lost 11 bases; unmatched junction nucleotides: 11. Per germline, CDR1 LGHNA and CDR2 YNFKEQ. The CDR3 region is CASSQVGTGNNEQYF. In DNA, the CDR3 is TGTGCCAGCAGCCAAGTTGGGACAGGGAACAATGAGCAGTACTTC.

The CDR3 loop reads CASSLWGQRGSTEAFF. As DNA, the CDR3 is TGCGCCAGCAGCTTGTGGGGACAAAGAGGGAGCACTGAAGCTTTCTTT. This rearrangement joins TRBV5-1 to TRBJ1-1; tentative D call: TRBD1 (6 bases). There are 16 residues in the CDR3. The germline CDR1 and CDR2 sequences are SGHRS and YFSETQ. Trimming removed 1 base from V and 4 bases from J, with 17 bases in between. Drawing the rest from reference TRBV5-1 and TRBJ1-1, the complete variable domain is KAGVTQTPRYLIKTRGQQVTLSCSPISGHRSVSWYQQTPGQGLQFLFEYFSETQRNKGNFPGRFSGRQFSNSRSEMNVSTLELGDSALYLCASSLWGQRGSTEAFFGQGTRLTVV.

The CDR3 here is CASSPRTGLNQPQHF. CDR3 nucleotides: TGTGCCAGCAGCCCACGGACAGGGCTCAATCAGCCCCAGCATTTT. The genes are TRBV5-5 and TRBJ1-5; 8 bases align to TRBD1. CDR1 is SGHKS, CDR2 YYEKEE, per germline (reference sequence). J was trimmed by 3 bases and V by 4 bases; bases with no gene match: 6. CDR3 length: 15 amino acids.

J is TRBJ2-1 and V is TRBV7-2; 10 positions match TRBD2. With 2 bases clipped from V and 5 bases from J, the junction kept 12 bases outside the gene matches. The germline V gene encodes CDR1 SGHTA and CDR2 FQGNSA. The CDR3 contains 18 residues. The CDR3 loop reads CASSLRGVSGRFNNEQFF. The CDR3 bases are TGTGCCAGCAGCTTAAGGGGTGTTAGCGGGAGGTTCAACAATGAGCAGTTCTTC.

The chain combines TRBV5-6 with TRBJ2-7; a possible D gene is TRBD1 (5 bases). Trimming removed 4 bases from V and 0 bases from J, with 8 bases in between. This CDR3 is 13 amino acids long. Germline V gene sequence: CDR1 SGHDT, CDR2 YYEEEE. CDR3 in amino acids: CASSETDSYEQYF. CDR3 nucleotides: TGTGCCAGCAGCGAGACAGACTCCTACGAGCAGTACTTC. Full variable domain (missing parts from reference TRBV5-6 and TRBJ2-7): DAGVTQSPTHLIKTRGQQVTLRCSPKSGHDTVSWYQQALGQGPQFIFQYYEEEERQRGNFPDRFSGHQFPNYSSELNVNALLLGDSALYLCASSETDSYEQYFGPGTRLTVT.

The V gene is TRBV9, the J gene TRBJ1-6; D is unresolved. The CDR3 length is 17 residues. Germline V gene data show CDR1 as SGDLS and CDR2 as YYNGEE. Trimming removed 4 bases at V and 0 bases at J, with 14 bases between. CDR3 DNA sequence: TGTGCCAGCAGCCCCTACGACGCGAGCTCCTATAATTCACCCCTCCACTTT. Residues: CASSPYDASSYNSPLHF.

The genes are TRBV29-1 and TRBJ2-1; 8 bases map to TRBD1. The CDR3 is 12 residues long. V shed 3 bases and J 6 bases; nucleotides not matched to a gene: 1. Germline V gene sequence: CDR1 SQVTM, CDR2 ANQGSEA. CDR3 protein: CSVDDRGNEQFF. The CDR3 region has the DNA TGCAGCGTTGACGACAGGGGCAATGAGCAGTTCTTC.

The rearrangement joins TRBV20-1 to TRBJ2-3, with 7 bases fitting TRBD1. Per the germline V gene, CDR1 is DFQATT and CDR2 is SNEGSKA (reference sequence). The CDR3 has 15 amino acids. The trim removed 5 bases at V and 3 bases at J, leaving 11 bases unmatched. CDR3 coding DNA: TGCAGTGCTCCCCGACAGGGAATCGTGACAGATACGCAGTATTTT. Its protein product is CSAPRQGIVTDTQYF.

This clonotype has just one count. J is TRBJ2-1 and V is TRBV6-5; D perhaps matches TRBD2 (6 bases). Trimming took off 3 bases at V and 6 bases at J, with 18 bases between the two ends. The CDR3 is 16 residues long. The germline CDR1 and CDR2 sequences are MNHEY and SVGAGI. DNA for the CDR3: TGTGCCAGCAGTTATAAAGGCGGTGGAGGGGTCAATGAGCAGTTCTTC. It translates to CASSYKGGGGVNEQFF.

The chain is built from TRBV5-1 and TRBJ2-4; weak D call: TRBD2 (5 bases). CDR3 length: 14 residues. V gave up 1 base and J gave up 15 bases, with 20 bases separating them. From germline, CDR1 is SGHRS and CDR2 YFSETQ. As DNA, the CDR3 is TGCGCCAGCAGCTTGATGAGGGATAGCCTCGAGCGGTACTTC. The encoded protein is CASSLMRDSLERYF. Drawing the rest from reference TRBV5-1 and TRBJ2-4, the complete variable domain is KAGVTQTPRYLIKTRGQQVTLSCSPISGHRSVSWYQQTPGQGLQFLFEYFSETQRNKGNFPGRFSGRQFSNSRSEMNVSTLELGDSALYLCASSLMRDSLERYFGAGTRLSVL.

This clonotype was observed once. The rearrangement uses TRBV28 and TRBJ2-7, with 11 bases that match TRBD2. Trimming at V came to 3 bases and at J to 2 bases, leaving 6 bases not matched to a gene. The CDR3 spans 16 residues. CDR1 and CDR2 from the germline V gene are MDHEN and SYDVKM. For the CDR3, the DNA is TGTGCCAGCAGTTTTCACCGACTAGCGGGGACCTACGAGCAGTACTTC. Its translation is CASSFHRLAGTYEQYF.

This clonotype turned up a few times. The chain has TRBV20-1 and TRBJ2-3; TRBD2 aligns across 10 bases. J lost 2 bases, V lost 6 bases, and 17 bases had no gene match. The CDR3 length is 18 residues. CDR1 is DFQATT, CDR2 SNEGSKA, per germline (reference sequence). The CDR3: CSALGGAGGPGYTDTQYF. The CDR3, as DNA: TGCAGTGCGTTGGGCGGAGCGGGAGGGCCGGGTTACACAGATACGCAGTATTTT.

The V call is TRBV27, the J call TRBJ1-2; D call uncertain. The CDR3 is 14 amino acids. Germline V lookup: CDR1 MNHEY, CDR2 SMNVEV (reference sequence). V lost 4 bases, J lost 4 bases, and 13 bases lay in between. Here the CDR3 reads CASSSVGRFYGYTF. The CDR3 DNA sequence: TGTGCCAGCAGTTCGGTGGGAAGGTTCTATGGCTACACCTTC.